This section outlines one T cell receptor beta chain sequence together with its context. Its antigen is unknown. The data derive from a study of cytomegalovirus exposure and HLA in healthy donors. The PCR ran on 60 Vbeta and 13 Jbeta primers. The protocol was immunoSEQ multiplex PCR, while the TCRdb copy is restricted to in-frame clones and leaves out a portion. The sample has approximately 170,000 clones, roughly 79% seen once; the top ten hold 1.5% to 1.7%. Overall study results and limits: HLA alleles were associated with roughly 17,000 TCR beta sequences in a later analysis at 0.05 false discovery rate.

The receptor was isolated from a man in his forties in good health and CMV-seronegative. The sequenced material came from PBMCs.

The CDR3 region is CASSKLGSGANVLTF. CDR3 DNA sequence: TGTGCCAGTAGTAAGCTCGGCTCTGGGGCCAACGTCCTGACTTTC. V is TRBV19 and J is TRBJ2-6, with D hard to call. There are 15 residues in the CDR3. The germline gives CDR1 LNHDA, CDR2 SQIVND (reference sequence). V lost 4 bases and J lost 0, with 7 bases in between.